The 30 T cell receptor beta chains in this list originate from one sample, sequenced in a study of Ad26.COV2.S vaccination and SARS-CoV-2 variants (dated by TCRdb to the early 2020s). The library was made by the immunoSEQ multiplex PCR assay. The table comes from immuneACCESS by way of TCRdb, which keeps in-frame sequences with V and J called. Part of the clones is missing from these tables; in studies checked, under half for an unresolved V gene and the rest for unknown reasons. Across this sample there are 300,000 to 400,000 clones, with 88% seen only once. The ten largest clonotypes hold around 6.6% of the sample. Reading the label with the study, this specimen's treatment or condition is: over 15 received Ad26.COV2.S at low or high dose, single or two shots; 5 received placebo; per-sample allocation not given. Repertoires of vaccine and placebo recipients were sequenced from samples collected on day 63 after the first injection.

The source was peripheral blood, collected in a trial of Ad26.COV2.S vaccine versus placebo. The source of these receptors is a person between 18 and 60 years old who received the Ad26.COV2.S COVID-19 vaccine or a placebo.

This chain joins TRBV3-1 (or the pseudogene TRBV3-2) and TRBJ1-2, with D unclear. Germline CDR1 is LGHDT and CDR2 is YNNKEL (reference sequence). The V gene lost 3 bases and the J gene lost 8 bases, with 13 bases spanning the gap. CDR3 length equals 13 residues. The CDR3 here is CASSQGRGTGYTF. DNA for the CDR3: TGTGCCAGCAGCCAGGGGAGAGGTACCGGCTACACCTTC.

The chain couples TRBV24-1 to TRBJ2-1; either TRBD1 or TRBD2 may fit D (5 bases each). CDR1 is KGHDR and CDR2 is SFDVKD in the germline V gene. The CDR3 has 17 residues. V shed 3 bases and J shed 0 bases, with 14 bases lying between them. CDR3 amino acids: CATSDADSGHSYNEQFF. As DNA, the CDR3 is TGTGCCACCAGTGATGCCGACAGCGGCCACTCCTACAATGAGCAGTTCTTC.

The chain carries TRBV27 and TRBJ2-7, with TRBD2 identical over 7 bases. Trimming cost V 4 bases and J 2 bases; bases outside gene matches: 20. This CDR3 contains 19 residues. Germline assignment: CDR1 MNHEY and CDR2 SMNVEV (reference sequence). CDR3 nucleotide sequence: TGTGCCAGCAGTTATCGGGTATTCAGACAGCGGGGTTCTACCTACGAGCAGTACTTC. Residues: CASSYRVFRQRGSTYEQYF.

DNA for the CDR3: TGTGCCATCACAGGCAATTCTGGAAACACCATATATTTT. Protein sequence: CAITGNSGNTIYF. The rearrangement links TRBV10-3 to TRBJ1-3, with D uncertain. V lost 7 bases to trimming and J lost 1 base, with 8 bases between them. Germline CDR1 and CDR2: ENHRY and SYGVKD. The CDR3 is 13 amino acids.

This clone occurred once. One junction end disagrees with the germline gene, perhaps due to a read error. This chain joins TRBV5-1 and TRBJ2-2; D perhaps matches TRBD2 (5 bases). This CDR3 spans 14 amino acids. Germline-derived CDR1 and CDR2 are SGHRS and YFSETQ. CDR3 loop: CASSRTVNAGELFF. The CDR3 DNA follows: TGCGCCAGCAGCCGGACTGTGAACGCCGGGGAGCTGTTTTTT.

This chain links TRBV6-5 with TRBJ1-6; D unresolved. Between the trimmed V and J ends, which lost 6 bases and 6 bases, there was a span of 12 bases. Germline V gene data show CDR1 as MNHEY and CDR2 as SVGAGI. CDR3 length equals 14 residues. The CDR3 loop reads CASSLGVFNSPLHF. The CDR3 bases are TGTGCCAGCAGCCTTGGGGTCTTTAATTCACCCCTCCACTTT.

The rearrangement links TRBV5-1 to TRBJ1-1, with a weak D call TRBD1 (6 bases). CDR1 is SGHRS and CDR2 is YFSETQ in the germline V gene. Trimming took 7 bases from V and 7 from J, leaving 14 bases between them. The CDR3 extends over 12 amino acids. The CDR3 region has the DNA TGCGCCAGCGGGGACAACTACGATGAAGCTTTCTTT. Translation gives CASGDNYDEAFF.

This chain connects TRBV7-6 to TRBJ2-3; 11 positions match TRBD2. The CDR3 is 16 residues long. CDR1 and CDR2 from the germline V gene are SGHVS and FNYEAQ. Trimming removed 4 bases from V and 4 bases from J; junction bases left unmatched: 7. The CDR3 coding sequence is TGTGCCAGCAGCTCTTGGACTAGCGGGCGGTCAGATACGCAGTATTTT. Translation: CASSSWTSGRSDTQYF.

The V call is TRBV7-2, the J call TRBJ2-3; 10 nucleotides align to TRBD2. The CDR3 loop spans 15 amino acids. The germline V gene has CDR1 SGHTA and CDR2 FQGNSA. With V trimmed by 5 bases and J by 2 bases, 4 bases remained unmatched. CDR3 amino acids: CASSSTSGITDTQYF. CDR3 nucleotide sequence: TGTGCCAGCAGCAGCACTAGCGGGATCACAGATACGCAGTATTTT.

V gene TRBV6-5 combines with J gene TRBJ2-7; 9 bases are a match to TRBD1. The V gene end was trimmed by 2 bases and the J gene end by 7 bases; junction bases not matched to a gene: 9. Looked up from germline, CDR1 is MNHEY and CDR2 is SVGAGI. The CDR3 sequence is 15 residues long. CDR3 in amino acids: CASSYPGQGTGEQYF. The CDR3 coding sequence is TGTGCCAGCAGTTACCCGGGACAGGGAACGGGTGAGCAGTACTTC.

The rearrangement joins TRBV15 to TRBJ2-3; D is possibly TRBD2 (6 bases). Germline V gene sequence: CDR1 LNHNV, CDR2 YYDKDF (reference sequence). This CDR3 contains 18 residues. V gave up 0 bases and J gave up 5 bases, with 21 bases separating them. The CDR3 region is CATSRDTGRGIRGDTQYF. The CDR3 region has the DNA TGTGCCACCAGCAGAGATACAGGTCGCGGGATCCGTGGAGATACGCAGTATTTT.

This chain links TRBV6-5 with TRBJ1-4; the D gene is possibly TRBD1 (5 bases). V was cut by 6 bases and J by 4 bases, with 15 bases left in between. This CDR3 comprises 15 residues. Germline CDR1 reads MNHEY; CDR2 reads SVGAGI. The CDR3 reads CASRPTGTLNEKLFF. In DNA, the CDR3 is TGTGCCAGCAGACCAACCGGGACGCTTAATGAAAAACTGTTTTTT.

This CDR3 is CASSLGDSRWNTEAFF. The CDR3 nucleotides read TGTGCCAGCAGCTTGGGGGATTCGCGGTGGAACACTGAAGCTTTCTTT. V usage is TRBV5-6 and J usage is TRBJ1-1, with D unclear. Per the germline V gene, CDR1 is SGHDT and CDR2 is YYEEEE. This CDR3 is 16 amino acids long. Trimming shortened V by 0 bases and J by 1 base, and 13 bases separated the two germline ends.

The DNA for the CDR3 is TGTGCCAGCAGCTTCGGCCCCAAAGTGCCTGAGCAGTTCTTC. As protein: CASSFGPKVPEQFF. The V gene is TRBV7-3, the J gene TRBJ2-1; D gene uncertain. Germline CDR1 reads SGHTA; CDR2 reads FQGTGA. V gave up 3 bases and J gave up 9 bases, with 15 bases separating them. The CDR3 contains 14 residues.

The chain couples TRBV9 to TRBJ1-4; TRBD1 matches 7 bases. Per the germline V gene, CDR1 is SGDLS and CDR2 is YYNGEE. This CDR3 is built from 15 residues. V shed 2 bases, J shed 3 bases, and the junction held 4 bases outside the gene matches. The CDR3 DNA sequence: TGTGCCAGCAGCGTTACAGGGGTCTCTAATGAAAAACTGTTTTTT. Translation gives CASSVTGVSNEKLFF. The complete variable domain, with remaining parts taken from reference TRBV9 and TRBJ1-4, reads DSGVTQTPKHLITATGQRVTLRCSPRSGDLSVYWYQQSLDQGLQFLIQYYNGEERAKGNILERFSAQQFPDLHSELNLSSLELGDSALYFCASSVTGVSNEKLFFGSGTQLSVL.

The genes are TRBV30 and TRBJ2-5; D gene ambiguous. The CDR3 sequence is 11 residues long. Germline lookup yields CDR1 GTSNPN and CDR2 SVGIG (reference sequence). The V gene lost 7 bases and the J gene lost 5 bases, with 11 bases spanning the gap. Here the CDR3 DNA reads TGTGCCTTCGGCTCAAGGGAGACCCAGTACTTC. It codes for CAFGSRETQYF.

J is TRBJ2-7 and V is TRBV29-1; D is undetermined. The CDR3 extends over 11 amino acids. CDR1 SQVTM and CDR2 ANQGSEA come from the germline V gene. Deletions cut 8 bases from V and 4 bases from J, with 12 bases between. For the CDR3, the DNA is TGCAGCACAAAGAACGGGTACGAGCAGTACTTC. Encoded protein: CSTKNGYEQYF.

The J gene is TRBJ1-1, the V gene TRBV19; D gene uncertain. Germline-derived CDR1 and CDR2 are LNHDA and SQIVND (reference sequence). The CDR3 sequence is 14 residues long. Between the trimmed V and J ends, which lost 4 bases and 1 base, there was a span of 10 bases. The CDR3 DNA reads as TGTGCCAGTAGTACCCACAATACGAACACTGAAGCTTTCTTT. It yields the protein CASSTHNTNTEAFF.

V usage is TRBV27 and J usage is TRBJ2-7; D ambiguous. The V gene's germline CDR1 is MNHEY and CDR2 SMNVEV (reference sequence). Deletions cut 6 bases from V and 4 bases from J, with 10 bases between. This CDR3 spans 12 amino acids. The CDR3 DNA reads as TGTGCCAGCAGCCCTCGAGCTTACGAGCAGTACTTC. Amino acid sequence: CASSPRAYEQYF.

The chain joins TRBV5-1 to TRBJ2-2; 9 bases match TRBD1. This CDR3 region has 15 residues. The V and J ends lost 5 bases and 1 base, in that order; junction bases with no gene match: 3. Germline V gene lookup returns CDR1 SGHRS and CDR2 YFSETQ. CDR3 residues: CASSRQGVNTGELFF. CDR3 DNA sequence: TGCGCCAGCAGTAGACAGGGGGTGAACACCGGGGAGCTGTTTTTT. The complete variable domain, with remaining parts taken from reference TRBV5-1 and TRBJ2-2, reads KAGVTQTPRYLIKTRGQQVTLSCSPISGHRSVSWYQQTPGQGLQFLFEYFSETQRNKGNFPGRFSGRQFSNSRSEMNVSTLELGDSALYLCASSRQGVNTGELFFGEGSRLTVL.

The DNA of the CDR3 is TGTGCCAGCAGCGTAGCCCCCGAAGGCTACGAGCAGTACTTC. This encodes CASSVAPEGYEQYF. The V call is TRBV9, the J call TRBJ2-7; D remains unclear. Germline V gives CDR1 SGDLS, CDR2 YYNGEE. The CDR3 contains 14 residues. V was clipped by 0 bases and J by 3 bases, with 10 bases between them.

The CDR3 loop reads CASSPRPGQYNEKLFF. As DNA, the CDR3 is TGTGCCAGCAGTCCACGCCCGGGACAGTATAATGAAAAACTGTTTTTT. This chain connects TRBV27 to TRBJ1-4; 7 nucleotides align to TRBD1. V shed 5 bases and J 4 bases; nucleotides not matched to a gene: 10. Germline CDR1 is MNHEY and CDR2 is SMNVEV (reference sequence). This CDR3 has 16 amino acids.

V and J are TRBV11-2 and TRBJ2-5; 12 positions agree with TRBD2. The length of the CDR3 is 15 residues. The J segment lost 5 bases and the V segment lost 4 bases, leaving 5 bases of the junction unmatched. Germline CDR1 and CDR2: SGHAT and FQNNGV. CDR3 sequence (DNA): TGTGCCAGCAGCTCGGGACTAGCGGGCAGGGAGACCCAGTACTTC. The encoded protein is CASSSGLAGRETQYF.

The chain uses TRBV27 and TRBJ2-5; D not certain. The CDR3 contains 11 residues. Germline V CDR1 and CDR2: MNHEY, SMNVEV (reference sequence). With 5 bases removed from V and 3 bases from J, the gap between germline ends came to 4 bases. The CDR3 sequence is CASSGKETQYF. Here the CDR3 DNA reads TGTGCCAGCAGTGGAAAAGAGACCCAGTACTTC.

This rearrangement joins TRBV23-1 to TRBJ1-5; a weak D match, TRBD1 (5 bases). TRBV23-1 is marked as an open reading frame, function uncertain. The CDR3 has 16 residues. Trimming left V 3 bases short and J 0 bases short, with 12 bases between. CDR3: CASSQPPRDSNQPQHF. DNA for the CDR3: TGCGCCAGCAGTCAGCCCCCCAGGGATAGCAATCAGCCCCAGCATTTT.

J is TRBJ1-2 and V is TRBV27; TRBD1 aligns across 9 bases. Germline-derived CDR1 and CDR2 are MNHEY and SMNVEV (reference sequence). After removal of 7 bases from V and 0 bases from J, the junction contained 3 bases not matched to a gene. The CDR3 has 14 residues. The CDR3 here is CASTRQGANYGYTF. In nucleotides, the CDR3 is TGTGCCAGCACCCGACAGGGGGCTAACTATGGCTACACCTTC.

CDR3 in DNA: TGTGCCAGCAGCTCAGACACTGGGACCTACGAGCAGTACTTC. The encoded protein is CASSSDTGTYEQYF. The rearrangement uses TRBV7-2 and TRBJ2-7; D remains ambiguous. Per germline, CDR1 SGHTA and CDR2 FQGNSA. Trimming took off 4 bases at V and 2 bases at J, with 12 bases between the two ends. The CDR3 loop spans 14 amino acids. The whole variable domain, filled in from reference TRBV7-2 and TRBJ2-7, reads GAGVSQSPSNKVTEKGKDVELRCDPISGHTALYWYRQSLGQGLEFLIYFQGNSAPDKSGLPSDRFSAERTGGSVSTLTIQRTQQEDSAVYLCASSSDTGTYEQYFGPGTRLTVT.

The chain uses TRBV6-5 and TRBJ1-2; the match to TRBD1 covers 10 bases. Germline assignment: CDR1 MNHEY and CDR2 SVGAGI. Trimming at V came to 2 bases and at J to 0 bases, leaving 3 bases not matched to a gene. The CDR3 has 16 amino acids. CDR3 sequence: CASSYDRGLANYGYTF. DNA for the CDR3: TGTGCCAGCAGTTACGACAGGGGGCTAGCTAACTATGGCTACACCTTC.

On this clone itself: The same CDR3 also results from other DNA sequences found in this sample. This sequence joins TRBV7-3 and TRBJ2-2; TRBD2 is a possible D gene (6 bases). Germline CDR1 and CDR2: SGHTA and FQGTGA. The CDR3 is made up of 13 amino acids. Trimming took off 3 bases at V and 4 bases at J, with 6 bases between the two ends. The CDR3 DNA follows: TGTGCCAGCAGCTTGCGGGGCACCGGGGAGCTGTTTTTT. Translation gives CASSLRGTGELFF.

V is TRBV20-1 and J is TRBJ2-3; D ambiguous. CDR1 and CDR2 from the germline V gene are DFQATT and SNEGSKA (reference sequence). Trimming removed 6 bases from V and 4 bases from J, with 5 bases in between. The CDR3 runs to 10 residues. The CDR3 loop reads CSAQADTQYF. CDR3 nucleotide sequence: TGCAGTGCCCAAGCAGATACGCAGTATTTT.